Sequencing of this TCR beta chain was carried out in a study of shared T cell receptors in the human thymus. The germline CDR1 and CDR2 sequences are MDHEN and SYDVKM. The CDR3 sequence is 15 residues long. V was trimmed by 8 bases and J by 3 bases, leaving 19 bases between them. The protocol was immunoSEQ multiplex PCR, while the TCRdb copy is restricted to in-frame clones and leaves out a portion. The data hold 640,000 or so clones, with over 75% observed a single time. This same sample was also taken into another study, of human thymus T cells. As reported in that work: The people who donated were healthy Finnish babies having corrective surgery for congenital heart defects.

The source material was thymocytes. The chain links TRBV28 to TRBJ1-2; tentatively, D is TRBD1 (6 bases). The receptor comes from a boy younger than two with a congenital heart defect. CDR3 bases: TGTGCCAGCCAAAAGGGGCTGGGGGCGGACTATGGCTACACCTTC. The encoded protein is CASQKGLGADYGYTF.